These T cell receptor beta chains were read from a single sample in a study of shared clonotypes between healthy human individuals. Method: immunoSEQ multiplex PCR; TCRdb's copy keeps in-frame clones and lacks some. The table records over 850,000 clones, around three quarters of them present only once. Specimen: memory CD4+ T cells from PBMCs. These receptors originate from a man between 18 and 35 years old in good health. Some clones in this sample may be carry-over from other donors' samples. Each CDR3 is given with its conserved first and last residue. D genes are given only for firm matches. Size tells how often a clone was seen (once, few, many) or the class of an expanded clone, and some rows leave it out.

.	TRBV6-1	TRBJ1-5	.	CASDNRDGSNQPQHF	TGTGCCAGTGATAACAGGGACGGAAGCAATCAGCCCCAGCATTTT
.	TRBV28	TRBJ2-1	TRBD1	CASSSGTGSPYNEQFF	TGTGCCAGCAGTTCCGGGACAGGGAGTCCCTACAATGAGCAGTTCTTC
.	TRBV19	TRBJ1-2	.	CASSINPRDYGYTF	TGTGCCAGTAGTATTAATCCGAGGGACTATGGCTACACCTTC
.	TRBV6-1	TRBJ2-6	.	CASSERAGANVLTF	TGTGCCAGCAGTGAACGGGCTGGGGCCAACGTCCTGACTTTC
once	TRBV6-1	TRBJ2-7	.	CASSESGTPSYEQYF	TGTGCCAGCAGTGAATCCGGGACTCCGTCCTACGAGCAGTACTTC
.	TRBV28	TRBJ1-5	.	CASRRTQRFDQPQHF	TGTGCCAGCAGACGGACACAGAGATTCGATCAGCCCCAGCATTTT
few	TRBV2	TRBJ2-7	.	CASTSSARGMGEQYF	TGTGCCAGCACCTCTTCCGCAAGGGGGATGGGGGAGCAGTACTTC
.	TRBV15	TRBJ2-7	.	CATSPGRAGEQYF	TGTGCCACCAGCCCAGGGCGGGCCGGCGAGCAGTACTTC
.	TRBV7-2	TRBJ1-5	.	CASSLGPKGPQHF	TGTGCCAGCAGCTTAGGCCCCAAGGGGCCCCAGCATTTT
many	TRBV4-1	TRBJ2-7	TRBD2	CASSQLPGLAGGLEQYF	TGCGCCAGCAGCCAACTACCGGGACTAGCGGGGGGTCTGGAGCAGTACTTC
.	TRBV10-3	TRBJ2-3	TRBD2	CATGTSQSDTQYF	TGTGCCACCGGGACTAGCCAGTCGGATACGCAGTATTTT
many	TRBV5-6	TRBJ2-1	TRBD2	CASSLGGTSAWDEQFF	TGTGCCAGCAGCTTGGGGGGGACTAGCGCCTGGGATGAGCAGTTCTTC
.	TRBV5-4	TRBJ1-1	TRBD1	CASSTGQANTEAFF	TGTGCCAGCAGCACGGGACAGGCAAACACTGAAGCTTTCTTT
.	TRBV5-1	TRBJ2-7	TRBD1	CASSGQGIRYEQYF	TGCGCCAGCAGCGGACAGGGTATTCGCTACGAGCAGTACTTC
.	TRBV7-2	TRBJ2-5	.	CASSGGGSIETQYF	TGTGCCAGCAGCGGAGGCGGCAGCATAGAGACCCAGTACTTC
many	TRBV6-5	TRBJ2-2	.	CASTPGSANTGELFF	TGTGCCAGCACCCCGGGGAGCGCGAACACCGGGGAGCTGTTTTTT
.	TRBV27	TRBJ2-1	TRBD2	CASSPGTSGRHLYNEQFF	TGTGCCAGCAGTCCAGGGACTAGCGGGAGGCACCTTTACAATGAGCAGTTCTTC
.	TRBV28	TRBJ2-5	TRBD1	CASSYGGQGRKTQYF	TGTGCCAGCAGTTACGGGGGACAGGGGCGAAAGACCCAGTACTTC
.	TRBV9	TRBJ2-1	TRBD2	CASSAAAAGVPEQFF	TGTGCCAGCAGCGCCGCAGCAGCGGGAGTTCCTGAGCAGTTCTTC
.	TRBV10-2	TRBJ2-5	.	CASKGGRQETQYF	TGCGCCAGCAAAGGGGGTCGTCAAGAGACCCAGTACTTC
.	TRBV28	TRBJ2-6	.	CASSRGGGANVLTF	TGTGCCAGCAGCCGGGGAGGAGGGGCCAACGTCCTGACTTTC
.	TRBV2	TRBJ2-7	TRBD2	CASSEVGLAPKQYF	TGTGCCAGCAGTGAAGTGGGACTAGCTCCAAAGCAGTACTTC
.	TRBV7-2	TRBJ2-5	.	CASSFAGWKETQYF	TGTGCCAGCAGCTTCGCAGGGTGGAAAGAGACCCAGTACTTC
.	TRBV6-6	TRBJ2-2	.	CASMRQGVPGELFF	TGTGCCAGCATGAGGCAGGGTGTCCCCGGGGAGCTGTTTTTT
few	TRBV5-1	TRBJ1-4	.	CASSLDQMNEKLFF	TGCGCCAGCAGTTTGGACCAGATGAATGAAAAACTGTTTTTT
.	TRBV5-6	TRBJ2-4	.	CASSLGGFNIQYF	TGTGCCAGCAGCTTGGGAGGGTTTAACATTCAGTACTTC
.	TRBV11-2	TRBJ1-4	TRBD1	CASSLVGTGVRQLFF	TGTGCCAGCAGCTTAGTGGGGACAGGGGTACGTCAACTGTTTTTT
.	TRBV5-4	TRBJ2-1	TRBD1	CASSLQGQGEYNEQFF	TGTGCCAGCAGCTTACAAGGACAGGGAGAGTACAATGAGCAGTTCTTC
.	TRBV5-1	TRBJ1-4	.	CASSPRGVGEKLFF	TGCGCCAGCAGCCCCCGGGGTGTAGGTGAAAAACTGTTTTTT
.	TRBV4-2	TRBJ2-2	TRBD2	CASSQGLAGEARGELFF	TGTGCCAGCAGCCAAGGGCTAGCGGGAGAGGCACGCGGGGAGCTGTTTTTT
.	TRBV5-1	TRBJ2-2	TRBD2	CASSLVAGEPGELFF	TGCGCCAGCAGCTTGGTAGCGGGAGAACCCGGGGAGCTGTTTTTT
.	TRBV28	TRBJ2-2	.	CASSRTGSGELFF	TGTGCCAGCAGCCGAACAGGTTCCGGGGAGCTGTTTTTT
.	TRBV5-8	TRBJ2-5	.	CASSSRGPPETQYF	TGTGCCAGCAGCTCGAGGGGACCTCCGGAGACCCAGTACTTC
.	TRBV6-5	TRBJ2-7	TRBD1	CASSYSGQGTYEQYF	TGTGCCAGCAGTTACTCGGGACAGGGCACCTACGAGCAGTACTTC
.	TRBV2	TRBJ1-4	TRBD1	CASNRDRTNEKLFF	TGTGCCAGCAACCGGGACAGAACTAATGAAAAACTGTTTTTT
few	TRBV9	TRBJ1-2	TRBD1	CASSVEGGPGDGYTF	TGTGCCAGCAGCGTGGAAGGGGGCCCCGGGGACGGCTACACCTTC
.	TRBV14	TRBJ1-2	TRBD1	CASSPAQGKVYGYTF	TGTGCCAGCAGCCCGGCACAGGGGAAGGTCTATGGCTACACCTTC
.	TRBV9	TRBJ2-5	.	CASSEHRNQETQYF	TGTGCCAGCAGCGAACACAGGAACCAAGAGACCCAGTACTTC
.	TRBV29-1	TRBJ2-5	TRBD1	CSVGQVEETQYF	TGCAGCGTCGGACAGGTGGAAGAGACCCAGTACTTC
.	TRBV2	TRBJ1-5	.	CASRANYYSNQPQHF	TGTGCCAGCAGAGCAAATTACTATAGCAATCAGCCCCAGCATTTT
.	TRBV9	TRBJ2-1	TRBD2	CASSEDPGLGNGEQFF	TGTGCCAGCAGCGAGGATCCGGGACTAGGCAACGGTGAGCAGTTCTTC
.	TRBV5-1	TRBJ2-7	TRBD1	CASKSGTDLYEQYF	TGCGCCAGCAAATCAGGGACAGACCTCTACGAGCAGTACTTC
.	TRBV7-9	TRBJ2-2	.	CASGQGATGELFF	TGTGCCAGCGGTCAGGGAGCCACCGGGGAGCTGTTTTTT